This TCR beta chain originates from a study of patients and donors after allogeneic stem cell transplantation. Trimming shortened V by 2 bases and J by 3 bases, and 10 bases separated the two germline ends. Per the germline V gene, CDR1 is SGHVS and CDR2 is FQNEAQ. This CDR3 has 15 residues. TCRdb re-called the RT-PCR reads with MiXCR, one entry per CDR3 protein. The data hold about 960,000 distinct CDR3 sequences, with roughly 18% observed a single time. The chain links TRBV7-8 to TRBJ1-4, with D hard to call. This clonotype was sampled from a human donor who was either an allogeneic HSCT recipient or a stem cell or donor lymphocyte infusion donor (not recorded which). It is not recorded whose cells these are; they may come from a transplant donor. The specimen was blood, either unsorted or a sorted T cell fraction (not recorded which). CDR3 nucleotide sequence: TGTGCCAGCAGCTTATCCAGATTACCTAATGAAAAACTGTTTTTT. Its translation is CASSLSRLPNEKLFF.